The next 21 T cell receptor beta chains were all read from a single sample in a study of response to subunit inactivated influenza vaccine. From the RT-PCR reads, TCRdb called clonotypes with MiXCR, one entry per CDR3 protein. The sample comprises more than 700,000 distinct CDR3 sequences, 21% of which are singletons, and roughly 10% rests with the top ten. Sequencing used PBMCs from blood, obtained less than 6 days after vaccination. The origin of the receptors is a man aged 50-59 years who received an inactivated influenza vaccine.

This clonotype was counted a few times. The rearrangement links TRBV7-9 to TRBJ1-2, with 7 bases identical to TRBD1. Per the germline V gene, CDR1 is SEHNR and CDR2 is FQNEAQ (reference sequence). V lost 1 base and J lost 4; bases outside the gene matches: 3. The CDR3 totals 14 residues. CDR3 protein: CASSLVTGFYGYTF. The CDR3 DNA sequence: TGTGCCAGCAGCTTAGTGACAGGGTTCTATGGCTACACCTTC. The complete variable domain, with remaining parts taken from reference TRBV7-9 and TRBJ1-2, reads DTGVSQNPRHKITKRGQNVTFRCDPISEHNRLYWYRQTLGQGPEFLTYFQNEAQLEKSRLLSDRFSAERPKGSFSTLEIQRTEQGDSAMYLCASSLVTGFYGYTFGSGTRLTVV.

Comments on this clonotype: Its ends do not fully match the called genes, so a read error is possible. The V and J genes are TRBV7-9 and TRBJ2-1; weak D call: TRBD1 (5 bases). The CDR3 extends over 15 amino acids. Germline CDR1 SEHNR, CDR2 FQNEAQ (reference sequence). CDR3 region: CASSLGQTSFNEQFF. CDR3 nucleotides: TGTGCCAGCAGCTTAGGACAGACCTCCTTCAATGAGCAGTTCTTC.

This clonotype has ten or more counts. The genes are TRBV12-3 or TRBV12-4 and TRBJ1-1; D unresolved. Trimming cost V 6 bases and J 1 base, with 6 bases left between them. This CDR3 spans 12 amino acids. CDR3 sequence (DNA): TGTGCCAGCAGAAGGCCGAACACTGAAGCTTTCTTT. Encoded protein: CASRRPNTEAFF.

There are a few counts of this clonotype. The chain combines TRBV29-1 with TRBJ1-2, with 7 nucleotides matching TRBD1. Unmatched junction bases numbered 3, after V lost 3 bases and J lost 2 bases. Germline CDR1 is SQVTM and CDR2 is ANQGSEA. CDR3 size: 13 residues. The CDR3 nucleotides read TGCAGCGTTGATATGGACAGGAACTATGGCTACACCTTC. Translated: CSVDMDRNYGYTF.

This clonotype was seen a handful of times. J is TRBJ1-2 and V is TRBV6-1, with 9 bases that match TRBD1. Germline V gene lookup returns CDR1 MNHNS and CDR2 SASEGT. The CDR3 is made up of 14 amino acids. V trimming: 6 bases; J trimming: 5 bases; junction bases outside the gene matches: 7. The DNA for the CDR3 is TGTGCCAGCAGCCGACAGGGGGTTTGGTATGGCTACACCTTC. Protein sequence: CASSRQGVWYGYTF.

The chain is built from TRBV20-1 and TRBJ2-5; D is perhaps TRBD2 (7 bases). Per germline, CDR1 DFQATT and CDR2 SNEGSKA (reference sequence). The CDR3 spans 15 residues. The ends were cut back, 6 bases at V and 2 bases at J, with 19 bases in the middle. The CDR3 DNA reads as TGCAGTGCCCTACGAGGGGGACTACCACAAGAGACCCAGTACTTC. It specifies CSALRGGLPQETQYF.

The J gene is TRBJ2-5, the V gene TRBV20-1; 9 nucleotides align to TRBD1. CDR3 length equals 15 residues. Germline assignment: CDR1 DFQATT and CDR2 SNEGSKA (reference sequence). Trimming cost V 0 bases and J 10 bases; bases outside gene matches: 12. The CDR3 region has the DNA TGCAGTGCTAGAGATAAGGACAGGGGACGAGATGGCCAGTACTTC. Translation: CSARDKDRGRDGQYF.

This clonotype was detected many times. This chain joins TRBV7-2 and TRBJ2-3, with TRBD2 matching 9 bases. The CDR3 runs to 14 residues. CDR1 is SGHTA and CDR2 is FQGNSA in the germline V gene. Germline trimming cut 2 bases from V and 8 bases from J; bases unmatched to any gene: 5. The CDR3 here is CASSLSKAGGTQYF. CDR3 nucleotide sequence: TGTGCCAGCAGCTTATCCAAAGCGGGAGGTACGCAGTATTTT.

The gene calls are TRBV10-3 and TRBJ2-1, with TRBD2 matching over 8 bases. Germline V lookup: CDR1 ENHRY, CDR2 SYGVKD. With V trimmed by 4 bases and J by 9 bases, 5 bases remained unmatched. The CDR3 extends over 13 amino acids. The CDR3 is CAISAGGAGEQFF. As DNA, the CDR3 is TGTGCCATCAGTGCCGGGGGGGCAGGTGAGCAGTTCTTC.

The chain has TRBV24-1 and TRBJ2-3; TRBD2 matches 9 bases. Unmatched junction bases numbered 9, after V lost 0 bases and J lost 6 bases. The CDR3 sequence is 17 residues long. Germline V gives CDR1 KGHDR, CDR2 SFDVKD. CDR3 amino acids: CATSDLGREGIVDTQYF. As DNA, the CDR3 is TGTGCCACCAGTGATTTGGGGCGGGAGGGGATCGTCGATACGCAGTATTTT.

This clonotype showed up just a few times. V and J are TRBV6-1 and TRBJ2-7; 9 bases are a match to TRBD2. V was clipped by 6 bases and J by 6 bases; unmatched bases: 12. The CDR3 consists of 15 residues. Germline V gene data show CDR1 as MNHNS and CDR2 as SASEGT. The CDR3 reads CASSSSFVTSGEQYF. CDR3 coding DNA: TGTGCCAGCAGCTCTTCTTTTGTGACTAGCGGCGAGCAGTACTTC.

The chain is built from TRBV20-1 and TRBJ2-7; no definite D call. The CDR3 contains 13 residues. Trimming pared 6 bases from V and 6 bases from J, leaving 18 bases between. Germline CDR1 reads DFQATT; CDR2 reads SNEGSKA (reference sequence). As DNA, the CDR3 is TGCAGTGCCCTCCCCGGGTTGGTCGGCGAGCAGTACTTC. As protein: CSALPGLVGEQYF.

This rearrangement joins TRBV4-1 to TRBJ2-7; D not resolved. Between the trimmed V and J ends, which lost 0 bases and 3 bases, there was a span of 15 bases. Germline loops: CDR1 MGHRA, CDR2 YSYEKL. The CDR3 extends over 16 amino acids. The CDR3 loop is CASSQDSRTELYEQYF. The CDR3 DNA reads as TGCGCCAGCAGCCAAGATAGCAGAACTGAGCTCTACGAGCAGTACTTC.

This clonotype was detected only a few times. The chain uses TRBV28 and TRBJ2-3, with TRBD1 matching over 8 bases. CDR3 length: 17 residues. CDR1 and CDR2 (germline): MDHEN, SYDVKM. The V and J ends lost 1 base and 2 bases, in that order; junction bases with no gene match: 8. The CDR3 here is CASSLFAGGPITDTQYF. The CDR3 nucleotides read TGTGCCAGCAGTTTATTCGCAGGGGGCCCTATCACAGATACGCAGTATTTT.

The CDR3: CASSRVAGGNNEQFF. The CDR3 DNA is TGTGCCAGCAGCCGGGTAGCGGGGGGGAACAATGAGCAGTTCTTC. The genes are TRBV7-6 and TRBJ2-1; 11 bases agree with TRBD2. This CDR3 has 15 amino acids. J gave up 5 bases and V 5 bases, and 5 bases lay outside the gene matches. The germline V gene encodes CDR1 SGHVS and CDR2 FNYEAQ.

The sample holds a few counts of this clonotype. The V and J genes are TRBV6-1 and TRBJ2-7, with TRBD2 matching over 11 bases. J lost 4 bases, V lost 6 bases, and 5 bases had no gene match. Germline V gene data show CDR1 as MNHNS and CDR2 as SASEGT. The CDR3 runs to 14 residues. The CDR3 loop reads CASRGGTSGYEQYF. The DNA of the CDR3 is TGTGCCAGCAGGGGCGGGACTAGCGGTTACGAGCAGTACTTC.

This clonotype was detected only a few times. The CDR3 DNA reads TGCGCCAGCAGCCAAGATAGTGCCAGGGGAGGGCCTGGGGCCAACGTCCTGACTTTC. As protein: CASSQDSARGGPGANVLTF. V usage is TRBV4-3 and J usage is TRBJ2-6; tentative D call: TRBD2 (7 bases). The CDR3 is 19 amino acids. In germline, CDR1 is LGHNA, CDR2 YSLEER. Trimming stripped 0 bases from V and 2 bases from J, with 17 bases between.

This clonotype has only a few counts. The chain is built from TRBV24-1 and TRBJ1-2, with D perhaps matching TRBD1 (6 bases). Germline V gene sequence: CDR1 KGHDR, CDR2 SFDVKD. The CDR3 is 13 amino acids. With 9 bases removed from V and 8 bases from J, the gap between germline ends came to 18 bases. The CDR3 is CATSNPQGHGYTF. CDR3 bases: TGTGCCACCTCCAACCCACAGGGCCACGGCTACACCTTC.

The sample holds many counts of this clonotype. V and J are TRBV7-2 and TRBJ2-3; TRBD2 agrees at 8 bases. The CDR3 length is 15 residues. Looked up from germline, CDR1 is SGHTA and CDR2 is FQGNSA. The ends lost 3 bases at V and 0 bases at J; junction bases unmatched: 2. The CDR3 DNA reads as TGTGCCAGCAGCTTCCCTAGCGGGAGCACAGATACGCAGTATTTT. This sequence encodes CASSFPSGSTDTQYF.

The rearrangement uses TRBV27 and TRBJ1-2; maybe TRBD1 (5 bases). CDR1 is MNHEY, CDR2 SMNVEV, per germline (reference sequence). Trimming left V 5 bases short and J 1 base short, with 8 bases between. The CDR3 totals 13 residues. CDR3 residues: CASSTGLNYGYTF. The CDR3 DNA follows: TGTGCCAGCAGTACGGGACTTAACTATGGCTACACCTTC.

In this sample, this clonotype turned up many times. This chain uses TRBV28 with TRBJ2-5; TRBD1 agrees at 11 bases. V lost 4 bases, J lost 5 bases, and 9 bases stayed unmatched. Germline V gene data show CDR1 as MDHEN and CDR2 as SYDVKM. The length of the CDR3 is 16 residues. The CDR3 coding sequence is TGTGCCAGCAGTTCTCGGACAGGGGGCATCAGGGAGACCCAGTACTTC. This translates into CASSSRTGGIRETQYF.